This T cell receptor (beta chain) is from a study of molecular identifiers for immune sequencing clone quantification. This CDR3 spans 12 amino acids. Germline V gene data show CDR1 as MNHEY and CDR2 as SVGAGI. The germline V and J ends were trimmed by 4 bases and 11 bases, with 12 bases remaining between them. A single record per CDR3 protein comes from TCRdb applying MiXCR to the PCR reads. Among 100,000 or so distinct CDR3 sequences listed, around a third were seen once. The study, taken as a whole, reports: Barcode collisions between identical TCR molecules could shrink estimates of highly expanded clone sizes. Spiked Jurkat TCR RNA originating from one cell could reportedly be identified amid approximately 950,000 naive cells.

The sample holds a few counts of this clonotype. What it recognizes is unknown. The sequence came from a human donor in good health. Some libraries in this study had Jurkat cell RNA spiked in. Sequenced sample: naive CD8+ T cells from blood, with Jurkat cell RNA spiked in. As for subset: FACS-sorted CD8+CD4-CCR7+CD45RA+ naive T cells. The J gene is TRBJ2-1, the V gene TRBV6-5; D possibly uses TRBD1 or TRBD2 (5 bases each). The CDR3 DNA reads TGTGCCAGCAGTTCCGGGGCCAAGAAGCAGTTCTTC. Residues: CASSSGAKKQFF.